These 14 T cell receptor beta chains were all obtained from the same sample, sequenced in a study of blood T cell repertoires in COVID-19. TCRdb's table, derived via immunoSEQ multiplex PCR, lists solely in-frame clones and lacks some. The sample holds about 300,000 clones, around 84% seen once. Sequenced input: peripheral blood. The receptors originated from a human donor with COVID-19, enrolled during active disease. The donor label of this sample is uncertain.

The chain links TRBV28 to TRBJ1-2; 8 bases match TRBD1. CDR1 MDHEN and CDR2 SYDVKM come from the germline V gene. With 3 bases clipped from V and 8 bases from J, the junction kept 11 bases outside the gene matches. CDR3 size: 15 residues. CDR3 DNA sequence: TGTGCCAGCAGTTTTGCCTCAGGGGGCTTTCGCGGCTACACCTTC. The encoded protein is CASSFASGGFRGYTF.

The rearrangement joins TRBV5-1 to TRBJ1-4; D not certain. The CDR3 has 11 amino acids. Germline V gene data show CDR1 as SGHRS and CDR2 as YFSETQ. Trimming pared 3 bases from V and 7 bases from J, leaving 4 bases between. As DNA, the CDR3 is TGCGCCAGCAGCTCGGGTGAAAAACTGTTTTTT. It yields the protein CASSSGEKLFF.

This clone was observed a single time. The chain recombines TRBV10-3 with TRBJ2-2; 7 nucleotides align to TRBD2. V shed 6 bases and J 3 bases; nucleotides not matched to a gene: 7. CDR3 size: 15 residues. Germline CDR1 and CDR2: ENHRY and SYGVKD. The CDR3 loop is CAIRKGGADTGELFF. The CDR3 DNA reads as TGTGCCATCAGGAAGGGAGGGGCGGACACCGGGGAGCTGTTTTTT.

V and J are TRBV28 and TRBJ1-1, with D tentatively TRBD1 (5 bases). From germline, CDR1 is MDHEN and CDR2 SYDVKM. Trimming stripped 7 bases from V and 2 bases from J, with 14 bases between. CDR3 length: 14 residues. CDR3 sequence: CASKLIQVNTEAFF. CDR3 nucleotides: TGTGCCAGCAAACTTATACAGGTTAACACTGAAGCTTTCTTT.

This chain connects TRBV7-2 to TRBJ2-3; 7 bases map to TRBD1. Germline assignment: CDR1 SGHTA and CDR2 FQGNSA. CDR3 length: 15 residues. Trimming took 2 bases from V and 1 from J; bases not matched to a gene: 3. CDR3 coding DNA: TGTGCCAGCAGCTTATCTGGACAGGGCACAGATACGCAGTATTTT. Its translation is CASSLSGQGTDTQYF. Complete variable domain (other parts from reference TRBV7-2 and TRBJ2-3): GAGVSQSPSNKVTEKGKDVELRCDPISGHTALYWYRQSLGQGLEFLIYFQGNSAPDKSGLPSDRFSAERTGGSVSTLTIQRTQQEDSAVYLCASSLSGQGTDTQYFGPGTRLTVL.

The rearrangement joins TRBV27 to TRBJ2-1; TRBD2 agrees at 8 bases. Germline V gene lookup returns CDR1 MNHEY and CDR2 SMNVEV (reference sequence). This CDR3 spans 14 amino acids. J gave up 5 bases and V 10 bases, and 10 bases lay outside the gene matches. CDR3 residues: CAKGKTSAHNEQFF. In DNA form, the CDR3 reads TGTGCCAAAGGGAAGACTAGCGCACACAATGAGCAGTTCTTC.

The chain recombines TRBV7-3 with TRBJ1-1; 7 positions match TRBD1. CDR3 size: 13 residues. Germline values: CDR1 SGHTA, CDR2 FQGTGA. V dropped 4 bases and J dropped 10; count of bases not matched to a gene: 9. Here the CDR3 reads CASSSQGQALAFF. Here the CDR3 DNA reads TGTGCCAGCAGCTCACAGGGGCAAGCGTTAGCTTTCTTT.

The V and J genes are TRBV28 and TRBJ2-3; 13 bases are a match to TRBD2. This CDR3 contains 15 residues. The trim removed 6 bases at V and 6 bases at J, leaving 6 bases unmatched. Germline CDR1 and CDR2: MDHEN and SYDVKM. This CDR3 is CASRRTSGRVDTQYF. CDR3 coding DNA: TGTGCCAGCAGAAGGACTAGCGGGAGAGTGGATACGCAGTATTTT. Looking up the rest from reference TRBV28 and TRBJ2-3 gives the full variable domain: DVKVTQSSRYLVKRTGEKVFLECVQDMDHENMFWYRQDPGLGLRLIYFSYDVKMKEKGDIPEGYSVSREKKERFSLILESASTNQTSMYLCASRRTSGRVDTQYFGPGTRLTVL.

The chain couples TRBV28 to TRBJ2-5, with D maybe TRBD2 (7 bases). V was cut by 8 bases and J by 9 bases, with 19 bases left in between. CDR3 length equals 13 residues. CDR1 and CDR2 (germline): MDHEN, SYDVKM. The CDR3 bases are TGTGCCAGCGGCTTCGGGGGGCCTAGGTCCCAGTACTTC. Protein: CASGFGGPRSQYF.

The count of this clone is one. The chain is built from TRBV9 and TRBJ2-7; 10 bases align to TRBD2. V dropped 4 bases and J dropped 2; count of bases not matched to a gene: 6. The CDR3 runs to 15 residues. Germline CDR1 SGDLS, CDR2 YYNGEE. CDR3 sequence reads: CASSPRTSGAYEQYF. DNA for the CDR3: TGTGCCAGCAGCCCCCGGACTAGCGGAGCCTACGAGCAGTACTTC.

This clone was counted once. The chain has TRBV3-1 (or the pseudogene TRBV3-2) and TRBJ2-2, with D perhaps matching TRBD2 (7 bases). V lost 4 bases to trimming and J lost 1 base, with 16 bases between them. Germline assignment: CDR1 LGHDT and CDR2 YNNKEL (reference sequence). The CDR3 covers 17 residues. The CDR3 sequence: CASSPRGGGENTGELFF. CDR3 DNA sequence: TGTGCCAGCAGCCCAAGGGGGGGCGGTGAGAACACCGGGGAGCTGTTTTTT.

The chain uses TRBV6-5 and TRBJ2-7; 11 bases fit TRBD2. J lost 2 bases, V lost 4 bases, and 4 bases had no gene match. The CDR3 length is 15 residues. Germline CDR1 MNHEY, CDR2 SVGAGI. The CDR3 spells CASSWLAGGAYEQYF. CDR3 nucleotide sequence: TGTGCCAGCAGTTGGCTAGCGGGGGGAGCCTACGAGCAGTACTTC.

The chain employs TRBV7-3 and TRBJ1-1, with D possibly TRBD1 on 5 matching bases. This CDR3 spans 14 amino acids. Germline V lookup: CDR1 SGHTA, CDR2 FQGTGA. The germline V and J ends were trimmed by 2 bases and 2 bases, with 9 bases remaining between them. The CDR3 protein is CASSLVRDNTEAFF. The CDR3 coding sequence is TGTGCCAGCAGCTTAGTCAGGGATAACACTGAAGCTTTCTTT.

The genes are TRBV7-9 and TRBJ2-5; 9 positions agree with TRBD1. The CDR3 runs to 13 residues. The J segment lost 3 bases and the V segment lost 6 bases, leaving 2 bases of the junction unmatched. CDR1 is SEHNR, CDR2 FQNEAQ, per germline (reference sequence). This CDR3 is CASSDRGKETQYF. CDR3 bases: TGTGCCAGCAGTGACAGGGGGAAAGAGACCCAGTACTTC.